Listed here are 26 T cell receptor beta chains from one sample, sequenced in a study of blood T cell repertoires in COVID-19. The method was immunoSEQ multiplex PCR; TCRdb's version includes in-frame clones alone and lacks a portion of them. The sample lists hundreds of thousands of clones; about 86% were seen once. Sequencing was done on a sample of peripheral blood. The receptor set was obtained from a woman aged 25 to 39 who had recovered from COVID-19.

The chain joins TRBV10-2 to TRBJ1-1; no clear D. Germline V gene lookup returns CDR1 WSHSY and CDR2 SAAADI. The length of the CDR3 is 14 residues. Between the trimmed V and J ends, which lost 5 bases and 2 bases, there was a span of 12 bases. The CDR3 region is CASSLGLTNTEAFF. CDR3 nucleotides: TGCGCCAGCAGTCTCGGACTGACCAACACTGAAGCTTTCTTT.

J is TRBJ2-7 and V is TRBV7-8; D possibly corresponds to TRBD2 (5 bases). Between the trimmed V and J ends, which lost 5 bases and 9 bases, there was a span of 23 bases. CDR1 and CDR2 (germline): SGHVS, FQNEAQ. There are 15 residues in the CDR3. The CDR3 DNA reads TGTGCCAGCAGCCAATCTAATGGACGCCTGGCGGGGCAGTACTTC. Translation gives CASSQSNGRLAGQYF.

This rearrangement joins TRBV5-1 to TRBJ1-1; D is unresolved. V was clipped by 4 bases and J by 5 bases, with 15 bases between them. This CDR3 is 14 amino acids long. Germline V lookup: CDR1 SGHRS, CDR2 YFSETQ. CDR3 bases: TGCGCCAGCAGCCCACGAGGGTCTGGGACTGAAGCTTTCTTT. Translating it yields CASSPRGSGTEAFF.

The V call is TRBV30, the J call TRBJ1-1; D gene uncertain. Germline V CDR1 and CDR2: GTSNPN, SVGIG (reference sequence). The V gene lost 7 bases and the J gene lost 4 bases, with 10 bases spanning the gap. The CDR3 is 11 amino acids. DNA for the CDR3: TGTGCCTTAACACGATCCACTGAAGCTTTCTTT. It is translated as CALTRSTEAFF.

The rearrangement uses TRBV21-1 and TRBJ2-1; TRBD2 is the table's D call, not checked against the DNA. TRBV21-1 is a known pseudogene. The CDR3 is 17 amino acids. CDR3 nucleotides: TGTGCCAGCAGCGTTCCGGGACTAGCTTATCCCGACGATGAGCAGTTCTTC. Translated: CASSVPGLAYPDDEQFF.

This chain links TRBV27 with TRBJ2-5, with a weak D call TRBD1 (6 bases). V dropped 5 bases and J dropped 4 bases, with 26 bases sitting between them. Germline CDR1 reads MNHEY; CDR2 reads SMNVEV (reference sequence). This CDR3 is built from 18 residues. The chain's CDR3 is CASSAPGTPGRRAETQYF. CDR3 in DNA: TGTGCCAGCAGTGCTCCCGGGACACCTGGCCGGCGGGCAGAGACCCAGTACTTC.

The gene calls are TRBV18 and TRBJ2-7; D is unclear. With 6 bases removed from V and 5 bases from J, the gap between germline ends came to 8 bases. In germline, CDR1 is KGHSH, CDR2 LQKENI. CDR3 length equals 11 residues. CDR3 sequence reads: CASSLLDEQYF. For the CDR3, the DNA is TGTGCCAGCTCGCTACTGGACGAGCAGTACTTC.

This sequence joins TRBV30 and TRBJ2-7; D unresolved. Trimming removed 2 bases at V and 0 bases at J, with 11 bases between. Germline assignment: CDR1 GTSNPN and CDR2 SVGIG (reference sequence). CDR3 size: 14 residues. The CDR3 DNA follows: TGTGCCTGGAGTATGGTACTACCCTCCTACGAGCAGTACTTC. It translates to CAWSMVLPSYEQYF.

This clone turned up a few times. The chain couples TRBV28 to TRBJ2-5; maybe TRBD2 (7 bases). Germline V gene sequence: CDR1 MDHEN, CDR2 SYDVKM. The CDR3 has 14 amino acids. The germline V and J ends were trimmed by 3 bases and 2 bases, with 10 bases remaining between them. Here the CDR3 DNA reads TGTGCCAGCAGTTTTAGGGGGGGTCAAGAGACCCAGTACTTC. This codes for CASSFRGGQETQYF.

This clone was observed a single time. The DNA for the CDR3 is TGCGCCAGCAGCCAACCCAGGTCCAGAGAGACCCAGTACTTC. This codes for CASSQPRSRETQYF. V and J are TRBV4-1 and TRBJ2-5, with D uncertain. This CDR3 has 14 residues. Trimming shortened V by 2 bases and J by 4 bases, and 11 bases separated the two germline ends. Germline V gene lookup returns CDR1 MGHRA and CDR2 YSYEKL.

CDR3 nucleotides: TGTGCCATCGCGGGCCAAAGCTACGAGCAGTACTTC. It codes for CAIAGQSYEQYF. The V and J genes are TRBV10-3 and TRBJ2-7; TRBD2 is a possible D gene (5 bases). With 8 bases removed from V and 3 bases from J, the gap between germline ends came to 11 bases. This CDR3 spans 12 amino acids. Germline-derived CDR1 and CDR2 are ENHRY and SYGVKD.

The chain links TRBV3-1 (or the pseudogene TRBV3-2) to TRBJ2-2; D is perhaps TRBD2 (5 bases). V lost 4 bases and J lost 1, with 19 bases in between. Germline V gene sequence: CDR1 LGHDT, CDR2 YNNKEL (reference sequence). This CDR3 contains 18 residues. The CDR3 sequence: CASSPKTKGSGNTGELFF. The CDR3 bases are TGTGCCAGCAGCCCAAAAACGAAGGGCAGCGGGAACACCGGGGAGCTGTTTTTT.

The DNA of the CDR3 is TGTGCCAGCAGCGAGAGGGGGGGCACTGAAGCTTTCTTT. It codes for CASSERGGTEAFF. The chain combines TRBV27 with TRBJ1-1; TRBD1 is a possible D gene (6 bases). Trimming took off 6 bases at V and 4 bases at J, with 12 bases between the two ends. Germline assignment: CDR1 MNHEY and CDR2 SMNVEV (reference sequence). This CDR3 has 13 residues.

V gene TRBV19 combines with J gene TRBJ1-1; weak D call: TRBD1 (6 bases). The CDR3 has 11 residues. CDR1 and CDR2 (germline): LNHDA, SQIVND (reference sequence). Trimming removed 5 bases from V and 8 bases from J, with 9 bases in between. Here the CDR3 reads CASSLGQEAFF. In DNA form, the CDR3 reads TGTGCCAGTAGTCTAGGACAGGAAGCTTTCTTT. Using reference TRBV19 and TRBJ1-1 for the parts outside the CDR3, the full variable domain is DGGITQSPKYLFRKEGQNVTLSCEQNLNHDAMYWYRQDPGQGLRLIYYSQIVNDFQKGDIAEGYSVSREKKESFPLTVTSAQKNPTAFYLCASSLGQEAFFGQGTRLTVV.

This rearrangement joins TRBV15 to TRBJ1-2; D uncertain. The CDR3 consists of 12 residues. Between the trimmed V and J ends, which lost 5 bases and 1 base, there was a span of 5 bases. The germline V gene encodes CDR1 LNHNV and CDR2 YYDKDF (reference sequence). CDR3 in amino acids: CATSGSNYGYTF. The CDR3 DNA sequence: TGTGCCACCAGCGGCAGTAACTATGGCTACACCTTC.

This clone was seen a handful of times. The chain joins TRBV5-1 to TRBJ2-7, with D perhaps matching TRBD1 (6 bases). This CDR3 comprises 12 residues. CDR1 and CDR2 from the germline V gene are SGHRS and YFSETQ. Trimming left V 4 bases short and J 3 bases short, with 8 bases between. The CDR3: CASSEQGYEQYF. DNA of the CDR3: TGCGCCAGCAGCGAACAGGGCTACGAGCAGTACTTC.

This sequence joins TRBV19 and TRBJ1-6; D gene ambiguous. Per the germline V gene, CDR1 is LNHDA and CDR2 is SQIVND (reference sequence). This CDR3 is 15 amino acids long. V was clipped by 0 bases and J by 8 bases, with 11 bases between them. CDR3 nucleotide sequence: TGTGCCAGTAGTATAGACGGGTCCCTCGATTCACCCCTCCACTTT. This gives the protein CASSIDGSLDSPLHF.

The rearrangement links TRBV14 to TRBJ1-1; possible D gene TRBD1, 6 bases. Trimming stripped 4 bases from V and 0 bases from J, with 12 bases between. The CDR3 covers 15 residues. Germline values: CDR1 SGHDN, CDR2 FVKESK. CDR3 coding DNA: TGTGCCAGCAGCCCCCCAGGGGAGATGAACACTGAAGCTTTCTTT. Encoded protein: CASSPPGEMNTEAFF. The full variable domain, with the rest looked up from reference TRBV14 and TRBJ1-1, is EAGVTQFPSHSVIEKGQTVTLRCDPISGHDNLYWYRRVMGKEIKFLLHFVKESKQDESGMPNNRFLAERTGGTYSTLKVQPAELEDSGVYFCASSPPGEMNTEAFFGQGTRLTVV.

The chain carries TRBV5-1 and TRBJ2-1; 8 positions agree with TRBD2. The ends lost 0 bases at V and 0 bases at J; junction bases unmatched: 2. Germline CDR1 SGHRS, CDR2 YFSETQ. This CDR3 comprises 16 residues. CDR3 loop: CASSLVAGSSYNEQFF. The CDR3 nucleotides read TGCGCCAGCAGCTTGGTAGCGGGGAGCTCCTACAATGAGCAGTTCTTC.

The chain couples TRBV19 to TRBJ2-6, with a tentative D call TRBD1 (6 bases). This CDR3 is built from 18 residues. The ends were cut back, 6 bases at V and 2 bases at J, with 20 bases in the middle. The germline gives CDR1 LNHDA, CDR2 SQIVND (reference sequence). CDR3 DNA sequence: TGTGCCAGTAGGACAGGATGGCGTGAGGCAGCTGGGGCCAACGTCCTGACTTTC. This sequence encodes CASRTGWREAAGANVLTF.

The V and J genes are TRBV4-1 and TRBJ2-1; 10 nucleotides line up with TRBD2. Trimming cost V 5 bases and J 2 bases; bases outside gene matches: 12. CDR3 length equals 18 residues. Per the germline V gene, CDR1 is MGHRA and CDR2 is YSYEKL. Here the CDR3 reads CASSLSIGLAAPYNEQFF. The CDR3 nucleotides are TGCGCCAGCAGCTTAAGCATAGGACTAGCGGCCCCCTACAATGAGCAGTTCTTC.

V is TRBV7-2 and J is TRBJ1-1, with D unclear. Germline values: CDR1 SGHTA, CDR2 FQGNSA. V lost 5 bases and J lost 1, with 11 bases in between. The CDR3 sequence is 14 residues long. For the CDR3, the DNA is TGTGCCAGCAGCACCTCAAGACAGAACACTGAAGCTTTCTTT. It translates to CASSTSRQNTEAFF.

CDR3 protein: CASSRSSLGYEQYF. The CDR3 DNA reads as TGTGCCAGCAGCCGATCTAGCCTGGGCTACGAGCAGTACTTC. This sequence joins TRBV27 and TRBJ2-7; tentative D call: TRBD2 (5 bases). Trimming pared 6 bases from V and 3 bases from J, leaving 15 bases between. The CDR3 sequence is 14 residues long. Germline V lookup: CDR1 MNHEY, CDR2 SMNVEV (reference sequence).

The J gene is TRBJ2-3, the V gene TRBV4-1; TRBD1 agrees at 7 bases. Germline loops: CDR1 MGHRA, CDR2 YSYEKL. V was pared by 2 bases and J by 2 bases, with 7 bases of the junction left unmatched. There are 16 residues in the CDR3. The CDR3 DNA reads as TGCGCCAGCAGCCAACCGGGACAGCGCCACACAGATACGCAGTATTTT. It is translated as CASSQPGQRHTDTQYF.

This clone came up once. The chain has TRBV3-1 (or the pseudogene TRBV3-2) and TRBJ1-1; D not resolved. V lost 4 bases to trimming and J lost 0 bases, with 18 bases between them. In germline, CDR1 is LGHDT, CDR2 YNNKEL (reference sequence). The CDR3 runs 17 residues. Written as DNA, the CDR3 is TGTGCCAGCAGCCCTATTCCGAGGCAACCCATGAACACTGAAGCTTTCTTT. Amino acids: CASSPIPRQPMNTEAFF.

The chain has TRBV28 and TRBJ2-6; 14 nucleotides agree with TRBD2. The CDR3 totals 18 residues. Germline loops: CDR1 MDHEN, CDR2 SYDVKM. Losses at the gene ends were 4 bases for V and 2 bases for J; bases not matched to a gene: 4. This CDR3 reads CASSSGLAGVTGANVLTF. In DNA form, the CDR3 reads TGTGCCAGCAGTTCGGGACTAGCGGGAGTGACTGGGGCCAACGTCCTGACTTTC.